A single sample is the source of the 32 T cell receptor beta chains below, sequenced in a study of Graves' ophthalmopathy and Graves' hyperthyroidism. Transcripts of RNA were the source for amplifying TCR beta CDR3 regions. HTBI primers primed a first-round RT-PCR, and a second-round multiplex PCR followed. TCRdb re-derived calls from the multiplex PCR reads in MiXCR, one entry per CDR3 protein. The sample carries approximately 160,000 distinct CDR3 sequences, under 40% recorded once. What was sequenced was peripheral blood. These receptors were taken from a woman aged 40 to 49 with Graves' ophthalmopathy.

The chain combines TRBV7-2 with TRBJ2-5; tentative D call: TRBD2 (7 bases). The CDR3 is 14 amino acids. Trimming removed 3 bases from V and 5 bases from J, with 13 bases in between. From germline, CDR1 is SGHTA and CDR2 FQGNSA. CDR3 nucleotides: TGTGCCAGCAGCTTGTACAGGGAGGGGGAGACCCAGTACTTC. It codes for CASSLYREGETQYF.

Many counts were recorded for this clonotype. The V gene is TRBV5-1, the J gene TRBJ1-6, with 8 bases aligning to TRBD1. The length of the CDR3 is 14 residues. Trimming at V came to 4 bases and at J to 7 bases, leaving 4 bases not matched to a gene. Per the germline V gene, CDR1 is SGHRS and CDR2 is YFSETQ. In nucleotides, the CDR3 is TGCGCCAGCAGCGCCGGACAGGGCAATTCACCCCTCCACTTT. Its translation is CASSAGQGNSPLHF.

The chain recombines TRBV12-3 or TRBV12-4 with TRBJ2-7; 7 bases fit TRBD1. The length of the CDR3 is 15 residues. With 3 bases clipped from V and 4 bases from J, the junction kept 9 bases outside the gene matches. The CDR3 region is CASSLGQGVPYEQYF. The CDR3 DNA reads TGTGCCAGCAGTTTGGGTCAGGGGGTCCCGTACGAGCAGTACTTC.

This chain joins TRBV5-1 and TRBJ1-1; 8 bases are a match to TRBD1. Germline values: CDR1 SGHRS, CDR2 YFSETQ. The CDR3 has 14 residues. V lost 4 bases, J lost 4 bases, and 6 bases stayed unmatched. CDR3 region: CASSQGQDRTEAFF. In DNA form, the CDR3 reads TGCGCCAGCAGCCAGGGACAGGATCGCACTGAAGCTTTCTTT.

This clonotype was counted many times. This rearrangement joins TRBV2 to TRBJ1-1; the D gene is possibly TRBD1 (6 bases). Trimming cost V 7 bases and J 4 bases, with 16 bases left between them. CDR1 and CDR2 from the germline V gene are SNHLY and FYNNEI. This CDR3 has 14 amino acids. The CDR3 bases are TGTGCCAGCACCGGTGGGGGGCTATTCACTGAAGCTTTCTTT. It specifies CASTGGGLFTEAFF. The full variable domain, in which reference TRBV2 and TRBJ1-1 provide the parts outside the CDR3, is EPEVTQTPSHQVTQMGQEVILRCVPISNHLYFYWYRQILGQKVEFLVSFYNNEISEKSEIFDDQFSVERPDGSNFTLKIRSTKLEDSAMYFCASTGGGLFTEAFFGQGTRLTVV.

This chain links TRBV12-3 or TRBV12-4 with TRBJ1-6, with D maybe TRBD1 (6 bases). CDR3 length: 15 residues. Trimming left V 6 bases short and J 4 bases short, with 13 bases between. The CDR3 protein is CASSSDSSYNSPLHF. The CDR3 nucleotides read TGTGCCAGCAGCTCGGACAGTTCGTATAATTCACCCCTCCACTTT.

The table lists this clonotype with many counts. The V gene is TRBV7-2, the J gene TRBJ2-3, with 9 bases aligning to TRBD1. The junction had 5 bases not matched to a gene; V was cut back by 5 bases and J by 5 bases. The CDR3 contains 14 residues. Germline V gene data show CDR1 as SGHTA and CDR2 as FQGNSA. Here the CDR3 DNA reads TGTGCCAGCAGCAAACAGGGGGCGGTAGATACGCAGTATTTT. Translating it yields CASSKQGAVDTQYF.

This CDR3 reads CASTETGDGYTF. The CDR3 nucleotides read TGTGCCAGCACCGAGACAGGAGATGGCTACACCTTC. The gene calls are TRBV7-9 and TRBJ1-2; tentatively, D is TRBD1 (6 bases). Germline V gene sequence: CDR1 SEHNR, CDR2 FQNEAQ (reference sequence). The length of the CDR3 is 12 residues. The V and J ends lost 7 bases and 6 bases respectively, with 12 bases between them.

This clonotype was counted many times. The chain couples TRBV5-1 to TRBJ2-7; 9 bases agree with TRBD2. The CDR3 consists of 15 residues. J gave up 0 bases and V 4 bases, and 5 bases lay outside the gene matches. Looked up from germline, CDR1 is SGHRS and CDR2 is YFSETQ. CDR3 in DNA: TGCGCCAGCAGCGGCGGGAGGGCCGTCTCCTACGAGCAGTACTTC. Translation: CASSGGRAVSYEQYF.

This clonotype came up many times. The chain combines TRBV18 with TRBJ1-2; TRBD1 agrees at 8 bases. This CDR3 spans 14 amino acids. Trimming at V came to 3 bases and at J to 7 bases, leaving 7 bases not matched to a gene. The V gene's germline CDR1 is KGHSH and CDR2 LQKENI. CDR3 bases: TGTGCCAGCTCACCCGAGTCGACAGGGGCTGGCTACACCTTC. Translated: CASSPESTGAGYTF. Supplemented by reference TRBV18 and TRBJ1-2, the full variable domain reads NAGVMQNPRHLVRRRGQEARLRCSPMKGHSHVYWYRQLPEEGLKFMVYLQKENIIDESGMPKERFSAEFPKEGPSILRIQQVVRGDSAAYFCASSPESTGAGYTFGSGTRLTVV.

J is TRBJ1-3 and V is TRBV6-1, with no clear D. The CDR3 is 15 amino acids. Per the germline V gene, CDR1 is MNHNS and CDR2 is SASEGT. Trimming pared 0 bases from V and 5 bases from J, leaving 11 bases between. The CDR3 sequence: CASSEAGPGRNTIYF. CDR3 DNA sequence: TGTGCCAGCAGTGAAGCAGGACCCGGCAGAAACACCATATATTTT.

This clonotype was recorded only once. V and J are TRBV10-3 and TRBJ2-7, with a tentative D call TRBD1 (7 bases). This CDR3 contains 16 residues. V lost 7 bases and J 2 bases, leaving 21 bases between the germline ends. CDR1 is ENHRY and CDR2 is SYGVKD in the germline V gene. DNA for the CDR3: TGTGCCATCACAGGGGGGCGGTCGACAGGACCCTACGAGCAGTACTTC. It is translated as CAITGGRSTGPYEQYF.

V is TRBV20-1 and J is TRBJ1-5, with D perhaps matching TRBD1 (5 bases). Germline V lookup: CDR1 DFQATT, CDR2 SNEGSKA (reference sequence). CDR3 size: 16 residues. Trimming removed 3 bases from V and 6 bases from J, with 21 bases in between. CDR3 DNA sequence: TGCAGTGCTAGTAGGGGCCAGGCTGGCGGTAGTCAGCCCCAGCATTTT. Translating it yields CSASRGQAGGSQPQHF.

The chain links TRBV27 to TRBJ1-1, with a weak D call TRBD1 (5 bases). The CDR3 has 14 amino acids. V lost 2 bases, J lost 3 bases, and 10 bases lay in between. From germline, CDR1 is MNHEY and CDR2 SMNVEV (reference sequence). The CDR3 is CASSLVGEDTEAFF. As DNA, the CDR3 is TGTGCCAGCAGTTTAGTGGGGGAAGACACTGAAGCTTTCTTT.

The V and J genes are TRBV7-2 and TRBJ1-1, with 9 bases fitting TRBD1. CDR3 length: 13 residues. V dropped 5 bases and J dropped 7; count of bases not matched to a gene: 5. The germline V gene has CDR1 SGHTA and CDR2 FQGNSA. DNA of the CDR3: TGTGCCAGCAGCCGGACAGGGGTAGTTGAAGCTTTCTTT. Translating gives CASSRTGVVEAFF.

Many counts were recorded for this clonotype. The chain couples TRBV20-1 to TRBJ1-6, with TRBD1 matching 7 bases. This CDR3 has 13 residues. CDR1 and CDR2 (germline): DFQATT, SNEGSKA (reference sequence). The J segment lost 7 bases and the V segment lost 5 bases, leaving 5 bases of the junction unmatched. CDR3 sequence: CSAPQGRNSPLHF. The CDR3, as DNA: TGCAGTGCTCCACAGGGGCGGAATTCACCCCTCCACTTT.

This clonotype was seen many times. This rearrangement joins TRBV6-6 to TRBJ2-7, with unresolved D. The V end was cut by 4 bases, the J end by 2 bases, with 9 bases between. The CDR3 contains 13 residues. Germline values: CDR1 MNHNY, CDR2 SVGAGI (reference sequence). The CDR3 is CASSSTATYEQYF. In nucleotides, the CDR3 is TGTGCCAGCAGTTCCACAGCAACCTACGAGCAGTACTTC.

Ten or more counts support this clonotype. Written as DNA, the CDR3 is TGCAGCGCCAAGGGGGGCCTGGGGCAGTACTTC. It specifies CSAKGGLGQYF. The J gene is TRBJ2-7, the V gene TRBV29-1; either TRBD1 or TRBD2 may fit D (6 bases each). V lost 7 bases and J lost 9, with 16 bases in between. Germline-derived CDR1 and CDR2 are SQVTM and ANQGSEA. This CDR3 is 11 amino acids long.

This clonotype has a count of ten or more. The gene calls are TRBV20-1 and TRBJ1-1, with D hard to call. Germline V gives CDR1 DFQATT, CDR2 SNEGSKA (reference sequence). The CDR3 spans 14 residues. With 3 bases removed from V and 1 base from J, the gap between germline ends came to 12 bases. The CDR3, as DNA: TGCAGTGCTAGTTCCTGGACGGGGAACACTGAAGCTTTCTTT. It codes for CSASSWTGNTEAFF.

The chain uses TRBV12-3 or TRBV12-4 and TRBJ1-1; D call uncertain. Between the trimmed V and J ends, which lost 5 bases and 6 bases, there was a span of 10 bases. The CDR3 length is 12 residues. CDR3 sequence reads: CASSRYDPEAFF. The CDR3, as DNA: TGTGCCAGCAGTAGATACGACCCTGAAGCTTTCTTT.

The CDR3, as DNA: TGTGCCAGCAGTCGAGGAAGGGGGCTCTATGGCTACACCTTC. This encodes CASSRGRGLYGYTF. The V and J genes are TRBV9 and TRBJ1-2; 7 bases line up with TRBD1. The CDR3 runs 14 residues. V was clipped by 5 bases and J by 4 bases; unmatched bases: 8. Germline CDR1 SGDLS, CDR2 YYNGEE.

This rearrangement joins TRBV6-1 to TRBJ2-2, with D perhaps matching TRBD1 (6 bases). The CDR3 consists of 14 residues. Trimming removed 9 bases at V and 1 base at J, with 12 bases between. In germline, CDR1 is MNHNS, CDR2 SASEGT. The CDR3 region has the DNA TGTGCCAGTAAACCGACAGGGAACACCGGGGAGCTGTTTTTT. Translated: CASKPTGNTGELFF.

Only one count was recorded for this clonotype. Given the absence of the conserved phenylalanine or tryptophan at the CDR3 end, a read error is likely. The chain carries TRBV11-2 and TRBJ2-7; the D gene is possibly TRBD2 (5 bases). This CDR3 has 14 amino acids. Germline values: CDR1 SGHAT, CDR2 FQNNGV. The germline V and J ends were trimmed by 3 bases and 3 bases, with 12 bases remaining between them. Here the CDR3 DNA reads TGTGCCAGCAGCTTCGACGGGGAGATCTACGAGCAGTACCTC. Translated: CASSFDGEIYEQYL.

This chain uses TRBV6-5 with TRBJ2-7; no reliable D call. The ends were cut back, 2 bases at V and 3 bases at J, with 8 bases in the middle. CDR1 and CDR2 (germline): MNHEY, SVGAGI. This CDR3 comprises 13 residues. The CDR3 DNA follows: TGTGCCAGCAGTTACGTGCCAAACTACGAGCAGTACTTC. As protein: CASSYVPNYEQYF.

This clonotype occurred many times. The chain couples TRBV15 to TRBJ1-1; D is ambiguous. The length of the CDR3 is 15 residues. V lost 1 base to trimming and J lost 0 bases, with 9 bases between them. The germline V gene encodes CDR1 LNHNV and CDR2 YYDKDF (reference sequence). CDR3 bases: TGTGCCACCAGCAGAGCGGGCAGACTGAACACTGAAGCTTTCTTT. Protein sequence: CATSRAGRLNTEAFF.

This chain links TRBV7-2 with TRBJ2-7; 12 nucleotides match TRBD2. The CDR3 runs 15 residues. Germline lookup yields CDR1 SGHTA and CDR2 FQGNSA. The V and J ends lost 6 bases and 2 bases, in that order; junction bases with no gene match: 5. As DNA, the CDR3 is TGTGCCAGCAGACTAGCGGGGGGCCTACCCTACGAGCAGTACTTC. Encoded protein: CASRLAGGLPYEQYF.

The table lists this clonotype with many counts. The J gene is TRBJ2-7, the V gene TRBV28, with 7 bases aligning to TRBD2. J was trimmed by 2 bases and V by 2 bases; bases with no gene match: 3. Germline V gene sequence: CDR1 MDHEN, CDR2 SYDVKM. The CDR3 covers 14 residues. CDR3 loop: CASSLISGAYEQYF. The CDR3 DNA is TGTGCCAGCAGTTTAATAAGCGGGGCCTACGAGCAGTACTTC.

This clonotype came up many times. The chain combines TRBV6-1 with TRBJ2-1; 9 bases map to TRBD2. Unmatched junction bases numbered 1, after V lost 2 bases and J lost 2 bases. The V gene's germline CDR1 is MNHNS and CDR2 SASEGT. The CDR3 sequence is 15 residues long. The CDR3 region has the DNA TGTGCCAGCAGTGAACAGCGGGGGGCCTACAATGAGCAGTTCTTC. The encoded protein is CASSEQRGAYNEQFF.

This clonotype was seen many times. This chain uses TRBV6-2 or TRBV6-3 with TRBJ1-2; D is possibly TRBD1 (6 bases). The CDR3 is made up of 13 amino acids. Germline assignment: CDR1 MNHEY and CDR2 SVGEGT. V shed 6 bases and J shed 3 bases, with 11 bases lying between them. The CDR3, as DNA: TGTGCCAGCAGACAGGGCAGGTACTATGGCTACACCTTC. It encodes CASRQGRYYGYTF.

V and J are TRBV5-1 and TRBJ1-1; 7 bases are shared with TRBD1. In germline, CDR1 is SGHRS, CDR2 YFSETQ. The V gene end was trimmed by 6 bases and the J gene end by 2 bases; junction bases not matched to a gene: 13. The CDR3 consists of 16 residues. CDR3 DNA: TGCGCCAGCACCCGGGGGAACAGGGGTTCAAACACTGAAGCTTTCTTT. It yields the protein CASTRGNRGSNTEAFF.

This clonotype has ten or more counts. The chain combines TRBV19 with TRBJ1-5; D is possibly TRBD1 (5 bases). Germline V gives CDR1 LNHDA, CDR2 SQIVND (reference sequence). V dropped 5 bases and J dropped 5 bases, with 16 bases sitting between them. The CDR3 is made up of 15 amino acids. The CDR3 reads CASSSTRTRDQPQHF. The CDR3 region has the DNA TGTGCCAGTAGTTCGACGAGAACCAGGGATCAGCCCCAGCATTTT.

This chain uses TRBV28 with TRBJ1-6; TRBD1 might be the D (5 bases). The germline V and J ends were trimmed by 5 bases and 0 bases, with 29 bases remaining between them. CDR3 length equals 22 residues. CDR1 and CDR2 (germline): MDHEN, SYDVKM. The CDR3: CASSTRDPRKALLGSYNSPLHF. The CDR3 region has the DNA TGTGCCAGCAGTACCCGGGACCCACGAAAGGCGTTGTTGGGCTCCTATAATTCACCCCTCCACTTT.